Included here is one TCR beta chain sequence, with context. What it binds is unknown. Clones were sequenced by immunoSEQ multiplex PCR, and TCRdb holds only the in-frame ones, with some missing. The sample records under 150,000 clones, around 93% being singletons. The sample is drawn from a study of graft-versus-host responses after intestinal transplantation. The CDR3 extends over 17 amino acids. The ends lost 5 bases at V and 1 base at J; junction bases unmatched: 12. Germline V gene data show CDR1 as MDHEN and CDR2 as SYDVKM. The chain joins TRBV28 to TRBJ2-7; 9 bases align to TRBD2. The sequenced sample was unstimulated CD4+ T cells sorted from spleen or lymph node cells, obtained before intestinal transplant. The sequence came from a human donor who received an intestinal transplant. CDR3 in DNA: TGTGCCAGCAGTCTAGGTCGACTAGCGGACCGATCCTACGAGCAGTACTTC. As protein: CASSLGRLADRSYEQYF.